These T cell receptor beta chains were read from a single sample in a study of cytomegalovirus exposure and HLA in healthy donors. Measured with immunoSEQ multiplex PCR; TCRdb has only the in-frame clones, and not every one. The top ten clones hold roughly 2.8% of a sample with 150,000 to 180,000 clones, under 85% of them seen once. Sequenced sample: PBMCs. These receptors were taken from a man in his late teens or twenties in good health and CMV-seronegative. Each CDR3 is given with its conserved first and last residue. D genes are given only for firm matches. Clone size is stated in some rows and not others, as once, few, many or a class when expanded.

TRBD1 TRBJ1-4 - TRBV7-9 CASSFGSTGGGEKLFF TGTGCCAGCAGTTTTGGGAGCACAGGGGGAGGAGAAAAACTGTTTTTT
TRBD1 TRBJ1-6 - TRBV5-1 CASSQDREDSPLHF TGCGCCAGCAGCCAGGACAGGGAGGATTCACCCCTCCACTTT
- TRBJ2-1 - TRBV5-6 CASSYRDSYNEQFF TGTGCCAGCAGCTACAGGGATTCCTACAATGAGCAGTTCTTC
- TRBJ2-3 - TRBV5-6 CASSPLSDTQYF TGTGCCAGCAGCCCCCTTTCAGATACGCAGTATTTT
- TRBJ2-2 - TRBV27 CASSYGPSTGELFF TGTGCCAGCAGCTATGGTCCGAGCACCGGGGAGCTGTTTTTT
TRBD1 TRBJ1-1 - TRBV28 CASSLPGTGHTEAFF TGTGCCAGCAGTTTACCCGGGACAGGACACACTGAAGCTTTCTTT
- TRBJ1-2 - TRBV30 CAWSPKLDGLYGYTF TGTGCCTGGAGCCCTAAATTGGACGGACTCTATGGCTACACCTTC
TRBD1 TRBJ2-6 - TRBV4-3 CASSQVPAGGANVLTF TGCGCCAGCAGCCAAGTCCCGGCAGGGGGAGCCAACGTCCTGACTTTC
TRBD1 TRBJ2-1 - TRBV5-1 CASMPTGQRVNEQFF TGCGCCAGCATGCCGACAGGGCAAAGGGTTAATGAGCAGTTCTTC
TRBD1 TRBJ1-1 - TRBV28 CASAYRGRTLNTEAFF TGTGCCAGCGCGTACAGGGGCCGTACCCTGAACACTGAAGCTTTCTTT
- TRBJ2-5 - TRBV5-1 CASRSDLQGPRQETQYF TGCGCCAGCAGATCTGATCTTCAGGGCCCACGCCAAGAGACCCAGTACTTC
TRBD1 TRBJ1-2 few TRBV23-1 CASILGGQGAIGYTF TGCGCCAGCATCCTGGGAGGGCAGGGGGCTATAGGCTACACCTTC
TRBD1 TRBJ2-1 - TRBV5-1 CASSLPLGQGFF TGCGCCAGCAGCTTGCCCCTGGGACAGGGTTTCTTC
- TRBJ2-2 - TRBV28 CASISVQNTGELFF TGTGCCAGCATCTCCGTACAGAACACCGGGGAGCTGTTTTTT
- TRBJ1-1 - TRBV18 CASSPDSNEAFF TGTGCCAGCTCTCCCGACAGCAATGAAGCTTTCTTT
- TRBJ2-2 few TRBV27 CASSLTSRPFNTGELFF TGTGCCAGCAGTTTAACTAGTAGGCCCTTTAACACCGGGGAGCTGTTTTTT
- TRBJ2-1 - TRBV7-8 CASSLARRGNEQFF TGTGCCAGCAGCTTAGCCCGTCGAGGCAATGAGCAGTTCTTC
TRBD2 TRBJ2-5 - TRBV18 CASSRLAETQYF TGTGCCAGCTCACGACTAGCAGAGACCCAGTACTTC
TRBD1 TRBJ2-2 few TRBV6-5 CASSWRPGGSGELFF TGTGCCAGCAGTTGGAGGCCAGGGGGATCCGGGGAGCTGTTTTTT
- TRBJ2-2 - TRBV15 CATSRTKDTGELFF TGTGCCACCAGCAGGACTAAAGACACCGGGGAGCTGTTTTTT
TRBD1 TRBJ1-2 - TRBV4-3 CASSQFIKDRGLGYTF TGCGCCAGCAGCCAATTCATAAAGGACAGGGGGCTAGGCTACACCTTC
- TRBJ1-2 - TRBV7-9 CASSFVSTAYGYTF TGTGCCAGCAGCTTCGTATCGACAGCTTATGGCTACACCTTC
TRBD2 TRBJ2-3 - TRBV2 CASTLTSGGPDTQYF TGTGCCAGCACCCTTACTAGCGGGGGACCCGATACGCAGTATTTT
TRBD2 TRBJ2-1 - TRBV7-3 CASSPLTSGGADQFF TGTGCCAGCAGCCCCCTCACTAGCGGGGGGGCCGATCAGTTCTTC
TRBD2 TRBJ2-3 - TRBV19 CASSIRLAGGSSTDTQYF TGTGCCAGTAGTATAAGACTAGCGGGGGGAAGTAGCACAGATACGCAGTATTTT
TRBD1 TRBJ2-7 few TRBV2 CASSRDREYEQYF TGTGCCAGCAGTCGGGACAGGGAGTACGAGCAGTACTTC
TRBD1 TRBJ1-2 - TRBV7-8 CASSLAMGQGAGGYTF TGTGCCAGCAGCTTAGCTATGGGACAGGGGGCTGGTGGCTACACCTTC
- TRBJ1-6 - TRBV16 CASSQSLEAPKFF TGTGCCAGCAGCCAATCACTAGAGGCGCCGAAGTTCTTT
TRBD1 TRBJ1-4 - TRBV11-2 CASSFRQGGNEKLFF TGTGCCAGCAGCTTCCGACAGGGGGGTAATGAAAAACTGTTTTTT
- TRBJ2-2 - TRBV6-4 CASRASEETGELFF TGTGCCAGTAGGGCCTCGGAGGAGACCGGGGAGCTGTTTTTT
TRBD1 TRBJ2-1 few TRBV5-4 CASSLGQGVPYNEQFF TGTGCCAGCAGCCTGGGACAGGGGGTACCCTACAATGAGCAGTTCTTC
TRBD1 TRBJ1-2 - TRBV29-1 CSVDRGTNYGYTF TGCAGCGTCGACAGGGGTACTAACTATGGCTACACCTTC